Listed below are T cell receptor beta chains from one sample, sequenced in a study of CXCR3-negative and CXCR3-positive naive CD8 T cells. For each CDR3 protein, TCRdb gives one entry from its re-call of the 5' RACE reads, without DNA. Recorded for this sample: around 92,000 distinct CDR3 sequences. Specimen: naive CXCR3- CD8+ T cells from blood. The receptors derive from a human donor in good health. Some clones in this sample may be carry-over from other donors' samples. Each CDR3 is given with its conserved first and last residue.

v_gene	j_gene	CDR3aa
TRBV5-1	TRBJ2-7	CASSLHTSYEQYF
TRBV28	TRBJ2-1	CASSFSVAGSSYNEQFF
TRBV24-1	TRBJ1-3	CATDVGWGLSGNTIYF
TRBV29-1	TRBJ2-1	CSAGTSGRGNEQFF
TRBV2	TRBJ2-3	CASRLAGATDTQYF
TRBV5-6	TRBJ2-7	CASSLATAGSYEQYF
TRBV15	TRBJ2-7	CATSRDFTAGTYEQYF
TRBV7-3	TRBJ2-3	CASSSDYYTDTQYF
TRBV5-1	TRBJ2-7	CASSPAQGQHAYEQYF
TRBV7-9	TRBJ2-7	CASSLSSGTLTWEQYF
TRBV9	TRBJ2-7	CASSGAGGIYEQYF
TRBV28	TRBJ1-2	CASSRTGTGANYGYTF
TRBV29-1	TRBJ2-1	CSVDSSWEQFF
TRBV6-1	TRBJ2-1	CASSVLAGTGENEQFF
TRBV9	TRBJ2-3	CASSVASGGFTDTQYF
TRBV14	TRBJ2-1	CASSHSRGRGYNEQLF
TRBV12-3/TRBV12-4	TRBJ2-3	CASSPLRTSTDTQYF
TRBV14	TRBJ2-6	CASSPQGSHISGANVLTF
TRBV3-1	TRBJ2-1	CASSPRMDEQFF
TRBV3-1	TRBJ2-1	CASSLGLWVEQFF
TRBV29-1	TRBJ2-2	CSVTGTGLDGELFF
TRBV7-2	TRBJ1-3	CASSFLGGGNTIYF